This T cell receptor (beta chain) was identified during a study of vaccination and CD4 T cells after COVID-19. Study in general: Every participant was given two doses of BNT162b2 or mRNA-1273 vaccine.

Oncomine TCR Beta short-read sequencing was applied to DNA from cultured CD4+ T cells. Genomic DNA extraction was carried out from cultured CD4+ T cells. TCRdb itself ran the PCR reads through MiXCR, one entry per CDR3 protein. In the table there are 10,000 or so distinct CDR3 sequences, approximately 29% of which are singletons. Treatment: approximately nine-day PBMC culture with coronavirus spike peptide pools or control peptides (ViraFEST assay). Concerning this clonotype: Its antigen is not identified.

The source material was CD4+ T cells from blood, cultured in vitro, sampled after SARS-CoV-2 vaccination. The clonotype was recovered from a human donor who had recovered from COVID-19.

The CDR3 region is CSVELAEFTYEQYF. The DNA of the CDR3 is TGCAGCGTTGAGCTAGCGGAATTTACCTACGAGCAGTACTTC. The gene calls are TRBV29-1 and TRBJ2-7; the match to TRBD2 covers 7 bases. This CDR3 has 14 residues. V lost 3 bases to trimming and J lost 2 bases; unmatched junction nucleotides: 7. Per the germline V gene, CDR1 is SQVTM and CDR2 is ANQGSEA.